This T cell receptor beta chain is drawn from a study of shared clonotypes between healthy human individuals. Points on this clone: Antigen unknown. The same CDR3 arises from other DNA sequences in this sample as well.

All participating donors were Caucasian adults from Nashville, Tennessee. The study's findings and limits: Naive subsets usually exceeded memory subsets in estimated richness.

Germline V lookup: CDR1 SGHRS, CDR2 YFSETQ. V lost 1 base, J lost 1 base, and 8 bases lay in between. The CDR3 contains 14 residues. Generated by immunoSEQ multiplex PCR, the TCRdb table keeps only in-frame clones and is missing some. Of 2 million to 3 million clones listed, more than 85% are singletons. This chain links TRBV5-1 with TRBJ2-5; tentatively, D is TRBD1 (5 bases). Sequenced: naive CD4+ T cells from PBMCs. The subset was: CD45RA+ positively selected. The sequence was collected from a man aged 18 to 35 in good health. Some clones in this sample may be carry-over from other donors' samples. CDR3 sequence reads: CASSLQGIQETQYF. The CDR3 DNA reads as TGCGCCAGCAGCTTGCAGGGCATCCAAGAGACCCAGTACTTC.